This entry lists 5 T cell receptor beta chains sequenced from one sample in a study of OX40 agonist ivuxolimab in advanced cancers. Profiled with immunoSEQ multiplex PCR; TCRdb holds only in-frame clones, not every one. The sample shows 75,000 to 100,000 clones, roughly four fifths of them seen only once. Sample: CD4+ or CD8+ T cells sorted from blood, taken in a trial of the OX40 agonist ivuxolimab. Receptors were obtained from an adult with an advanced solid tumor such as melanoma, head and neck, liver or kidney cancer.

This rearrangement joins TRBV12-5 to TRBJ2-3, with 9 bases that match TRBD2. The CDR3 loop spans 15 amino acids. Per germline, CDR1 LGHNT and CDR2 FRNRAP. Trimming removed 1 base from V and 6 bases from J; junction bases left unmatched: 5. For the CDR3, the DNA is TGTGCTAGTGGTTTGGGGCTAGCGGGGTTGGATACGCAGTATTTT. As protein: CASGLGLAGLDTQYF. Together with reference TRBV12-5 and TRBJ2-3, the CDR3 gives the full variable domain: DARVTQTPRHKVTEMGQEVTMRCQPILGHNTVFWYRQTMMQGLELLAYFRNRAPLDDSGMPKDRFSAEMPDATLATLKIQPSEPRDSAVYFCASGLGLAGLDTQYFGPGTRLTVL.

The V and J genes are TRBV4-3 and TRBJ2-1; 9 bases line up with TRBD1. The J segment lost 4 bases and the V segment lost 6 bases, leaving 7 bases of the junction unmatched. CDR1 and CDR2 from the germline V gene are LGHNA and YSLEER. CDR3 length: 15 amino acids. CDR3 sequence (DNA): TGCGCCAGCAGTTCGGGGACAGGGACATACAATGAGCAGTTCTTC. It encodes CASSSGTGTYNEQFF.

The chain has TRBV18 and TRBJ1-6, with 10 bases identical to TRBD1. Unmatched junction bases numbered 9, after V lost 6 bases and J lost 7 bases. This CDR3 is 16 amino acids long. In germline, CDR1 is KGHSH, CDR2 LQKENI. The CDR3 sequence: CASSPTGGALNSPLHF. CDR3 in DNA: TGTGCCAGCTCCCCGACAGGGGGCGCGTTAAATTCACCCCTCCACTTT. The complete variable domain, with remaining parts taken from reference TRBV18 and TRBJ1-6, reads NAGVMQNPRHLVRRRGQEARLRCSPMKGHSHVYWYRQLPEEGLKFMVYLQKENIIDESGMPKERFSAEFPKEGPSILRIQQVVRGDSAAYFCASSPTGGALNSPLHFGNGTRLTVT.

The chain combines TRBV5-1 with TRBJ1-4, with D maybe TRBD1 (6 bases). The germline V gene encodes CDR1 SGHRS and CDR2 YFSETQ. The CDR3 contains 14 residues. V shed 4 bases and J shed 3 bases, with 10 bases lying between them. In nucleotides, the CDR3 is TGCGCCAGCAGCCCCGACAGGCCTAATGAAAAACTGTTTTTT. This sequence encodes CASSPDRPNEKLFF.

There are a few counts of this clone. The CDR3 DNA is TGTGCCAGTAGTATCGGACCGCTTGGGAATGGAAAGCTGTTTTTT. It translates to CASSIGPLGNGKLFF. The chain employs TRBV19 and TRBJ1-4; D ambiguous. V dropped 3 bases and J dropped 14 bases, with 22 bases sitting between them. This CDR3 is built from 15 residues. Germline V gene lookup returns CDR1 LNHDA and CDR2 SQIVND (reference sequence).